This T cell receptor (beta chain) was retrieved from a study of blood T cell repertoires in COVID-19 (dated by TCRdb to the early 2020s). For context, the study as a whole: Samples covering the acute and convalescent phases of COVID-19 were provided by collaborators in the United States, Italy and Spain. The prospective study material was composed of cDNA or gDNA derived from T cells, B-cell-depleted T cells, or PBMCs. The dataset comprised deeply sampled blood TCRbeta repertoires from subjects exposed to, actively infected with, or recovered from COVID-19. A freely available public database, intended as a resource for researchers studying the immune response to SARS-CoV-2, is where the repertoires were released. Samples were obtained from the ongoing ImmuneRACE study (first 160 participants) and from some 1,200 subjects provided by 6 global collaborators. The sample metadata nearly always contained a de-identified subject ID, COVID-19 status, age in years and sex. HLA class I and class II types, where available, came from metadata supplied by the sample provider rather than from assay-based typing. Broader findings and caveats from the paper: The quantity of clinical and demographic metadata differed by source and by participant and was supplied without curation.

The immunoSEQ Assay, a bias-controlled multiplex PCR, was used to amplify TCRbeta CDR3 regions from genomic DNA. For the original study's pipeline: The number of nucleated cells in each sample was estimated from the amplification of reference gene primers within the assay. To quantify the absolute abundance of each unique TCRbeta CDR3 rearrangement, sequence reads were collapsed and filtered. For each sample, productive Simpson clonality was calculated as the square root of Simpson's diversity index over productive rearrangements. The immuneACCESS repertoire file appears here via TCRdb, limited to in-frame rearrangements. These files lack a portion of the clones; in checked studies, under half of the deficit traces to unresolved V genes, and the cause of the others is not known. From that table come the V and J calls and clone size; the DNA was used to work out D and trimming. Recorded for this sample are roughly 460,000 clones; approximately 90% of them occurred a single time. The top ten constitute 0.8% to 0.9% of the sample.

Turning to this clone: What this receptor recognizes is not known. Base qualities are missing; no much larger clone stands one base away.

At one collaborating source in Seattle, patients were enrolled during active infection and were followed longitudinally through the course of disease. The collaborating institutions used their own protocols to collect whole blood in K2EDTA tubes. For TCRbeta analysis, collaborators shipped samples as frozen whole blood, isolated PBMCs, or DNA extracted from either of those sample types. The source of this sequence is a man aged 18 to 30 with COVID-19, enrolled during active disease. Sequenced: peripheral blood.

The nucleotide sequence reads as follows: TGTGCCAGCAGTTCCCGAACCGGAGGGGACGTTAGGTATTTT. This sequence encodes CASSSRTGGDVRYF. In this chain, TRBV7-9 is recombined with TRBJ1-3, and possibly TRBD1, on 5 matching bases. CDR1 SEHNR and CDR2 FQNEAQ were looked up in the germline V gene (reference sequence). There are 14 amino acids in the CDR3, from cysteine to phenylalanine inclusive. Only CDR3 DNA is held: 42 bases, read in frame from base 1. V is clipped by 6 bases and J by 16 bases, and the sequence between their germline boundaries is 25 bases long.